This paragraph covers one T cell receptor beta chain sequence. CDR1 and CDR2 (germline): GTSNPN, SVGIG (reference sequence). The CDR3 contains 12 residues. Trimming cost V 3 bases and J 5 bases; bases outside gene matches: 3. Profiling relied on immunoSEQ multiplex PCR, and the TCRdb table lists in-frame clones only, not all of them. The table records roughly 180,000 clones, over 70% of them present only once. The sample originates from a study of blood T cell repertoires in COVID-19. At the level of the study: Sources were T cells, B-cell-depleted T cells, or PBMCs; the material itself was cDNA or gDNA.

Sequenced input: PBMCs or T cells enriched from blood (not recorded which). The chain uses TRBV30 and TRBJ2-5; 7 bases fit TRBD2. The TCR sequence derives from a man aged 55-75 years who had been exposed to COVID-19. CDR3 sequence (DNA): TGTGCCTGGAGGAACGGGGGGGAGACCCAGTACTTC. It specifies CAWRNGGETQYF.